The 29 T cell receptor beta chains below all came from one sample that was sequenced in a study of shared clonotypes between healthy human individuals. This table comes from immunoSEQ multiplex PCR, and its TCRdb copy is limited to in-frame clones, with some not included. This sample has over a million clones, with around 82% found just once. The sequencing sample was made of memory CD4+ T cells from PBMCs. The subset denotes: CD45RA-negative fraction. Receptors were obtained from a man aged 18 to 35 in good health. Some clones in this sample may be carry-over from other donors' samples.

Remarks on this clone: A far larger clone is just one base off, so this is likely a read error. The chain joins TRBV5-4 to TRBJ1-5; 8 positions match TRBD1. The CDR3 runs to 14 residues. The germline V gene has CDR1 SGHNT and CDR2 YYREEE (reference sequence). J lost 2 bases, V lost 4 bases, and 2 bases had no gene match. Here the CDR3 reads CASSTTGGNQPQHF. CDR3 nucleotide sequence: TGTGCCAGCAGCACGACAGGGGGCAATCAGCCCCAGCATTTT.

This clone was found once. The chain couples TRBV10-2 to TRBJ2-1, with TRBD1 identical over 10 bases. The CDR3 loop spans 16 amino acids. Trimming at V came to 4 bases and at J to 0 bases, leaving 3 bases not matched to a gene. Germline-derived CDR1 and CDR2 are WSHSY and SAAADI. CDR3 DNA sequence: TGCGCCAGCAGTGGACAGGGGGCACTCTCCTACAATGAGCAGTTCTTC. This codes for CASSGQGALSYNEQFF.

The J gene is TRBJ2-1, the V gene TRBV28, with 11 bases matching TRBD1. V lost 5 bases and J lost 7; bases outside the gene matches: 4. The CDR3 length is 14 residues. Germline CDR1 reads MDHEN; CDR2 reads SYDVKM. The CDR3: CASSMDRGRNEQFF. The CDR3 DNA reads as TGTGCCAGCAGTATGGACAGGGGGCGGAATGAGCAGTTCTTC.

CDR3 protein: CATSREGITYEQYF. In nucleotides, the CDR3 is TGTGCCACCAGCAGAGAGGGAATCACGTACGAGCAGTACTTC. The V call is TRBV15, the J call TRBJ2-7; D is ambiguous. The V gene's germline CDR1 is LNHNV and CDR2 YYDKDF (reference sequence). The CDR3 has 14 amino acids. Trimming cost V 0 bases and J 4 bases, with 10 bases left between them.

This clone turned up a few times. The chain joins TRBV30 to TRBJ1-5; D might be TRBD1 (5 bases). In germline, CDR1 is GTSNPN, CDR2 SVGIG (reference sequence). The CDR3 has 13 residues. V lost 2 bases and J 6 bases, leaving 11 bases between the germline ends. In DNA form, the CDR3 reads TGTGCCTGGAGTCCTCAGGGTAGTCAGCCCCAGCATTTT. The encoded protein is CAWSPQGSQPQHF.

The chain carries TRBV11-1 and TRBJ2-3; the D is unclear. The CDR3 length is 14 residues. V shed 1 base and J shed 4 bases, with 9 bases lying between them. The germline gives CDR1 SGHAT, CDR2 FQDESV (reference sequence). The CDR3 DNA reads as TGTGCCAGCAGCTTAGTTTTTAAATCAGATACGCAGTATTTT. Amino acids: CASSLVFKSDTQYF. Complete variable domain (other parts from reference TRBV11-1 and TRBJ2-3): EAEVAQSPRYKITEKSQAVAFWCDPISGHATLYWYRQILGQGPELLVQFQDESVVDDSQLPKDRFSAERLKGVDSTLKIQPAELGDSAMYLCASSLVFKSDTQYFGPGTRLTVL.

The gene calls are TRBV7-6 and TRBJ1-2, with TRBD1 matching over 8 bases. This CDR3 spans 12 amino acids. The V segment lost 5 bases and the J segment 13 bases; nucleotides outside the gene matches: 9. Per germline, CDR1 SGHVS and CDR2 FNYEAQ. CDR3 residues: CASSPGQGAVTF. CDR3 in DNA: TGTGCCAGCAGCCCTGGCCAGGGGGCTGTCACCTTC.

The V and J genes are TRBV6-6 and TRBJ2-1, with D perhaps TRBD1 (6 bases). The CDR3 has 11 amino acids. V dropped 9 bases and J dropped 7 bases, with 10 bases sitting between them. Germline V gene data show CDR1 as MNHNY and CDR2 as SVGAGI (reference sequence). CDR3 sequence reads: CASSQGNEQFF. CDR3 sequence (DNA): TGTGCCAGTTCCCAGGGGAATGAGCAGTTCTTC.

The genes are TRBV21-1 and TRBJ1-3. TRBV21-1 is annotated as a pseudogene. This CDR3 is built from 17 residues. The CDR3 reads CASSKGVGQAVRNTIYF. The CDR3, as DNA: TGTGCCAGCAGCAAAGGAGTAGGGCAGGCAGTCAGAAACACCATATATTTT.

The genes are TRBV5-1 and TRBJ1-2; D ambiguous. The V end lost 2 bases, the J end lost 4 bases, and 12 bases lay between the germline ends. CDR3 length equals 14 residues. The germline V gene encodes CDR1 SGHRS and CDR2 YFSETQ. Here the CDR3 DNA reads TGCGCCAGCAGCTTAATACCCTCAGCCTATGGCTACACCTTC. This codes for CASSLIPSAYGYTF.

V is TRBV6-5 and J is TRBJ1-1; 9 nucleotides align to TRBD1. Trimming took 2 bases from V and 1 from J; bases not matched to a gene: 5. Looked up from germline, CDR1 is MNHEY and CDR2 is SVGAGI. CDR3 length equals 16 residues. This CDR3 reads CASSYLYRGQNTEAFF. CDR3 DNA: TGTGCCAGCAGTTACCTATACAGGGGGCAGAACACTGAAGCTTTCTTT.

The V and J genes are TRBV9 and TRBJ2-2, with D perhaps TRBD2 (6 bases). Per germline, CDR1 SGDLS and CDR2 YYNGEE. The CDR3 spans 15 residues. The V end was cut by 7 bases, the J end by 3 bases, with 16 bases between. CDR3 in amino acids: CASSWGGSDTGELFF. As DNA, the CDR3 is TGTGCCAGCTCCTGGGGAGGATCGGACACCGGGGAGCTGTTTTTT.

CDR3 region: CASSGLARDTQYF. The CDR3 nucleotides read TGTGCCAGCTCAGGACTAGCAAGGGATACGCAGTATTTT. This chain links TRBV18 with TRBJ2-3; 8 bases map to TRBD2. The CDR3 runs 13 residues. The V and J ends lost 5 bases and 6 bases, in that order; junction bases with no gene match: 4. Germline CDR1 and CDR2: KGHSH and LQKENI.

The chain is built from TRBV7-2 and TRBJ2-1; weak D call: TRBD2 (5 bases). The CDR3 covers 16 residues. V was pared by 0 bases and J by 8 bases, with 17 bases between. From germline, CDR1 is SGHTA and CDR2 FQGNSA. The CDR3, as DNA: TGTGCCAGCAGCTTAGCTTCGACAAGGGAGAGACATGAGCAGTTCTTC. Amino acid sequence: CASSLASTRERHEQFF.

The chain combines TRBV30 with TRBJ2-1; 8 nucleotides line up with TRBD1. From germline, CDR1 is GTSNPN and CDR2 SVGIG (reference sequence). This CDR3 spans 14 amino acids. J was trimmed by 3 bases and V by 3 bases; bases with no gene match: 4. The CDR3, as DNA: TGTGCCTGGAGGGGGACAGGTTTCTACAATGAGCAGTTCTTC. Protein sequence: CAWRGTGFYNEQFF.

This clone has only one observation. The V call is TRBV18, the J call TRBJ2-4; D is possibly TRBD1 (6 bases). V lost 0 bases and J lost 0, with 9 bases in between. The CDR3 has 16 amino acids. From germline, CDR1 is KGHSH and CDR2 LQKENI. The DNA of the CDR3 is TGTGCCAGCTCACCACCGGGGGCCCTAGCCAAAAACATTCAGTACTTC. The encoded protein is CASSPPGALAKNIQYF. The full variable domain, in which reference TRBV18 and TRBJ2-4 provide the parts outside the CDR3, is NAGVMQNPRHLVRRRGQEARLRCSPMKGHSHVYWYRQLPEEGLKFMVYLQKENIIDESGMPKERFSAEFPKEGPSILRIQQVVRGDSAAYFCASSPPGALAKNIQYFGAGTRLSVL.

The chain combines TRBV19 with TRBJ1-5; 9 positions match TRBD1. The CDR3 has 14 residues. CDR1 is LNHDA, CDR2 SQIVND, per germline (reference sequence). V lost 6 bases and J lost 8; bases outside the gene matches: 8. CDR3 protein: CASRFGQGFEPQHF. CDR3 bases: TGTGCCAGTAGGTTCGGACAGGGGTTCGAGCCCCAGCATTTT.

The V gene is TRBV9, the J gene TRBJ2-7; 8 nucleotides line up with TRBD1. The CDR3 length is 15 residues. Losses at the gene ends were 0 bases for V and 3 bases for J; bases not matched to a gene: 5. Germline loops: CDR1 SGDLS, CDR2 YYNGEE. Here the CDR3 DNA reads TGTGCCAGCAGCGTAGCCGGACAGGGAATCTACGAGCAGTACTTC. Its protein is CASSVAGQGIYEQYF.

The V and J genes are TRBV28 and TRBJ2-4; D ambiguous. Trimming shortened V by 4 bases and J by 10 bases, and 11 bases separated the two germline ends. The CDR3 is made up of 12 amino acids. Germline loops: CDR1 MDHEN, CDR2 SYDVKM. The CDR3 sequence: CASSSTPTIQYF. CDR3 in DNA: TGTGCCAGCAGTTCCACACCCACGATTCAGTACTTC. The full variable domain, its missing parts supplied by reference TRBV28 and TRBJ2-4, is DVKVTQSSRYLVKRTGEKVFLECVQDMDHENMFWYRQDPGLGLRLIYFSYDVKMKEKGDIPEGYSVSREKKERFSLILESASTNQTSMYLCASSSTPTIQYFGAGTRLSVL.

The J gene is TRBJ1-2, the V gene TRBV25-1; 7 positions agree with TRBD1. The germline V gene encodes CDR1 MGHDK and CDR2 SYGVNS. CDR3 length equals 13 residues. J lost 7 bases, V lost 7 bases, and 9 bases had no gene match. CDR3 DNA sequence: TGTGCCAGCACTATTGGGCCAGGGGGTGGCTACACCTTC. It is translated as CASTIGPGGGYTF.

The DNA of the CDR3 is TGTGCCAGCAGCTTAAACGCGGGATCCACAGATACGCAGTATTTT. Amino acid sequence: CASSLNAGSTDTQYF. This chain links TRBV7-9 with TRBJ2-3; D might be TRBD2 (6 bases). Germline V lookup: CDR1 SEHNR, CDR2 FQNEAQ (reference sequence). Trimming shortened V by 2 bases and J by 2 bases, and 11 bases separated the two germline ends. This CDR3 has 15 residues.

The rearrangement uses TRBV5-1 and TRBJ2-2; D remains unclear. The germline V gene encodes CDR1 SGHRS and CDR2 YFSETQ. V was pared by 7 bases and J by 0 bases, with 16 bases between. The CDR3 spans 16 residues. The CDR3 protein is CASFLKSGPNTGELFF. In DNA form, the CDR3 reads TGCGCCAGCTTCCTAAAATCAGGACCGAACACCGGGGAGCTGTTTTTT.

In DNA, the CDR3 is TGCGCCAGCAGCGCGACCGGGACTAGTTTCGGTGAGACCCAGTACTTC. It specifies CASSATGTSFGETQYF. The rearrangement uses TRBV5-1 and TRBJ2-5; TRBD2 agrees at 8 bases. J was trimmed by 5 bases and V by 4 bases; bases with no gene match: 13. Germline CDR1 is SGHRS and CDR2 is YFSETQ. The CDR3 totals 16 residues. The variable domain in full, completed from reference TRBV5-1 and TRBJ2-5, reads KAGVTQTPRYLIKTRGQQVTLSCSPISGHRSVSWYQQTPGQGLQFLFEYFSETQRNKGNFPGRFSGRQFSNSRSEMNVSTLELGDSALYLCASSATGTSFGETQYFGPGTRLLVL.

J is TRBJ1-1 and V is TRBV28; the match to TRBD1 covers 10 bases. The CDR3 consists of 14 residues. Germline CDR1 reads MDHEN; CDR2 reads SYDVKM. J was trimmed by 4 bases and V by 5 bases; bases with no gene match: 4. In DNA form, the CDR3 reads TGTGCCAGCAGTGAGACAGGGGGCGGCACTGAAGCTTTCTTT. Translating it yields CASSETGGGTEAFF.

This sequence joins TRBV4-1 and TRBJ2-1; D may be TRBD2 (5 bases). Germline V gene data show CDR1 as MGHRA and CDR2 as YSYEKL. Trimming pared 2 bases from V and 9 bases from J, leaving 11 bases between. CDR3 size: 13 residues. CDR3 DNA: TGCGCCAGCAGCCAACCATCTCGGGGTGAGCAGTTCTTC. It codes for CASSQPSRGEQFF.

As regards this clone: A much larger clone lies one base from this, so it may be a read error. The sample carries other DNA sequences with the same CDR3. V usage is TRBV11-3 and J usage is TRBJ1-1; D uncertain. Trimming took 3 bases from V and 0 from J, leaving 5 bases between them. The CDR3 runs 13 residues. Looked up from germline, CDR1 is SGHNT and CDR2 is YENEEA. The CDR3 loop reads CASSFTMNTEAFF. The DNA for the CDR3 is TGTGCCAGCAGCTTCACGATGAACACTGAAGCTTTCTTT.

The gene calls are TRBV7-6 and TRBJ2-5; D is perhaps TRBD1 or TRBD2 (5 bases each). V was shortened by 7 bases and J by 0 bases, with 12 bases between the two germline ends. In germline, CDR1 is SGHVS, CDR2 FNYEAQ. The CDR3 is 14 residues long. The CDR3 bases are TGTGCCAGCAATCTGGGACGGCACCAAGAGACCCAGTACTTC. Translation gives CASNLGRHQETQYF.

The sample holds one count of this clone. The V call is TRBV5-1, the J call TRBJ2-7, with 13 bases identical to TRBD2. CDR1 SGHRS and CDR2 YFSETQ come from the germline V gene. The CDR3 consists of 16 residues. The J segment lost 6 bases and the V segment lost 0 bases, leaving 6 bases of the junction unmatched. CDR3 residues: CASSLGQLAGGPEQYF. CDR3 nucleotides: TGCGCCAGCAGCTTGGGCCAACTAGCGGGAGGGCCCGAGCAGTACTTC.

The chain employs TRBV5-1 and TRBJ2-1, with TRBD2 identical over 11 bases. Per germline, CDR1 SGHRS and CDR2 YFSETQ. The CDR3 is made up of 15 amino acids. Unmatched junction bases numbered 3, after V lost 0 bases and J lost 7 bases. CDR3 region: CASSLATSGMNEQFF. CDR3 DNA sequence: TGCGCCAGCAGCTTGGCGACTAGCGGGATGAATGAGCAGTTCTTC.